These T cell receptor beta chains were read from a single sample in a study of radiotherapy plus CTLA-4 blockade in lung cancer. Sequencing used immunoSEQ multiplex PCR; TCRdb keeps in-frame clones, though not all of them. This sample has around 77,000 clones, with 74% found just once. The sample here was peripheral blood, taken from a patient treated with radiotherapy plus ipilimumab. Receptor source: a human donor with non-small cell lung cancer whose response to radiotherapy plus ipilimumab could not be evaluated. CDR3s include the opening cysteine and the closing phenylalanine or tryptophan. Fields, in order: J gene, V gene, D gene, clone size, CDR3 DNA, CDR3 protein. A D gene is named only where the DNA matches it firmly. Size tells how often a clone was seen (once, few, many) or the class of an expanded clone, and some rows leave it out.

TRBJ2-7	TRBV6-5	TRBD1	-	TGTGCCAGCAGTTCCAACCCGCAGGGGGTCTCCTACGAGCAGTACTTC	CASSSNPQGVSYEQYF
TRBJ2-7	TRBV28	-	-	TGTGCCAGCAGTTTACGGGGCTACGAGCAGTACTTC	CASSLRGYEQYF
TRBJ1-1	TRBV5-4	-	-	TGTGCCAGCAGAAACGGGGGGCAGAACACTGAAGCTTTCTTT	CASRNGGQNTEAFF
TRBJ2-5	TRBV4-2	TRBD2	once	TGTGCCAGCAGCCCAATCGGACTAGCGGGAGCTGAAGACCAAGAGACCCAGTACTTC	CASSPIGLAGAEDQETQYF
TRBJ1-4	TRBV7-2	-	-	TGTGCCAGCAGCTTAGCAGCCGGGTTTGGTGAAAAACTGTTTTTT	CASSLAAGFGEKLFF
TRBJ2-3	TRBV9	-	-	TGTGCCAGCAGCAGAGGACAGTCCAGCAGCACAGATACGCAGTATTTT	CASSRGQSSSTDTQYF
TRBJ2-7	TRBV30	TRBD2	once	TGTGCCTGGAGTGTTGGCGGGAGTATCGACGAGCAGTACTTC	CAWSVGGSIDEQYF
TRBJ2-3	TRBV4-3	TRBD1	-	TGCGCCAGCAGCCAAGACCTCAGGGGGCCCACAGATACGCAGTATTTT	CASSQDLRGPTDTQYF
TRBJ2-1	TRBV18	TRBD2	-	TGTGCCAGCTCACCACTCGCGGGAGTGCTCTACAATGAGCAGTTCTTC	CASSPLAGVLYNEQFF
TRBJ2-3	TRBV18	TRBD2	-	TGTGCCAGCTCACCACGAGCTAGCGGGAGCACAGATACGCAGTATTTT	CASSPRASGSTDTQYF
TRBJ2-5	TRBV7-9	TRBD1	-	TGTGCCAGCAGCCGCCGCACAGGGGGCGGTGAGACCCAGTACTTC	CASSRRTGGGETQYF
TRBJ1-2	TRBV6-5	TRBD1	once	TGTGCCAGCAGTCGACAGGGGCAAGGGGGCTACACCTTC	CASSRQGQGGYTF
TRBJ2-1	TRBV18	TRBD2	-	TGTGCCAGCTCACCACAGAGCGGGAGGGCCGGTGGTGAGCAGTTCTTC	CASSPQSGRAGGEQFF
TRBJ1-5	TRBV19	-	-	TGTGCCAGCACCGGGACTTTTCTCGCGGATCAGCCCCAGCATTTT	CASTGTFLADQPQHF
TRBJ1-5	TRBV19	-	few	TGTGCCAGCTCTAGTCAGAGAAATCAGCCCCAGCATTTT	CASSSQRNQPQHF
TRBJ1-5	TRBV4-3	-	-	TGCGCCAGCAGCCAAGACTACAGGAGTTATCAGCCCCAGCATTTT	CASSQDYRSYQPQHF
TRBJ1-1	TRBV5-1	TRBD1	-	TGCGCCAGCAGCTTGCGACAGGGGTCAGGGGCTTTCTTT	CASSLRQGSGAFF
TRBJ1-1	TRBV28	-	-	TGTGCCAGCAGGTCTAACACTGAAGCTTTCTTT	CASRSNTEAFF
TRBJ2-3	TRBV9	TRBD1	-	TGTGCCAGCAGCGTAGGCCCCCCAACAGGGGCTAGCACAGATACGCAGTATTTT	CASSVGPPTGASTDTQYF
TRBJ2-7	TRBV6-1	-	-	TGTGCCAGCAGTGAAGCTAGGGGGTTCTACGAGCAGTACTTC	CASSEARGFYEQYF
TRBJ2-3	TRBV7-3	TRBD2	-	TGTGCCAGCAGCCGTAGCGGGGGGGCTCCAGATACGCAGTATTTT	CASSRSGGAPDTQYF
TRBJ2-3	TRBV7-2	TRBD2	-	TGTGCCAGCAGCTTGCCGGGGGGAAGAATCGTGGAGGAGTTAGATACGCAGTATTTT	CASSLPGGRIVEELDTQYF
TRBJ2-7	TRBV19	TRBD2	-	TGTGCCAGTAGTAGGGGAGGGGTTTACGAGCAGTACTTC	CASSRGGVYEQYF
TRBJ1-2	TRBV11-1	TRBD1	-	TGTGCCAGCAGCCCAGTGACAGGGGGCCGGAACTATGGCTACACCTTC	CASSPVTGGRNYGYTF
TRBJ2-3	TRBV7-9	TRBD2	once	TGTGCCAGCAGCTTAGAGCCTAGCGGAAGCACAGATACGCAGTATTTT	CASSLEPSGSTDTQYF
TRBJ2-3	TRBV29-1	TRBD2	-	TGCAGCGTTGGGGGGCGGGGGGTCGGAGATACGCAGTATTTT	CSVGGRGVGDTQYF
TRBJ1-1	TRBV7-6	-	-	TGTGCCAGCAGCTTAAAACAGCTTATGAACACTGAAGCTTTCTTT	CASSLKQLMNTEAFF
TRBJ2-7	TRBV7-9	-	-	TGTGCCAGCAGCGTCGACATCTACGAGCAGTACTTC	CASSVDIYEQYF
TRBJ1-2	TRBV7-9	-	-	TGTGCCAGCAGCTTAGGCGGAAATTATGGCTACACCTTC	CASSLGGNYGYTF
TRBJ1-1	TRBV6-1	TRBD1	-	TGTGCCAGCAGTGAATTCAGGGGGCGGCTCGACACTGAAGCTTTCTTT	CASSEFRGRLDTEAFF
TRBJ1-2	TRBV30	-	-	TGTGCCTGGAGGTCTGATGGCTACACCTTC	CAWRSDGYTF
TRBJ1-1	TRBV27	-	-	TGTGCCAGCAGTGGAGGGAGGGACACTGAAGCTTTCTTT	CASSGGRDTEAFF
TRBJ2-5	TRBV7-2	-	-	TGTGCCAGCAGCCGTGGACAGTCGGAGACCCAGTACTTC	CASSRGQSETQYF
TRBJ2-5	TRBV30	-	-	TGTGCCTGGAGTACCGCGGCTACCTGGGTAGAGACCCAGTACTTC	CAWSTAATWVETQYF
TRBJ2-7	TRBV27	TRBD2	-	TGTGCCAGCAGTCCCGGAGCGGGGGCGGTACGGTTCTACTTC	CASSPGAGAVRFYF
TRBJ2-1	TRBV6-5	TRBD2	-	TGTGCCAGCAGACTAGCGGGAGAGAGAGGGCATGAGCAGTTCTTC	CASRLAGERGHEQFF